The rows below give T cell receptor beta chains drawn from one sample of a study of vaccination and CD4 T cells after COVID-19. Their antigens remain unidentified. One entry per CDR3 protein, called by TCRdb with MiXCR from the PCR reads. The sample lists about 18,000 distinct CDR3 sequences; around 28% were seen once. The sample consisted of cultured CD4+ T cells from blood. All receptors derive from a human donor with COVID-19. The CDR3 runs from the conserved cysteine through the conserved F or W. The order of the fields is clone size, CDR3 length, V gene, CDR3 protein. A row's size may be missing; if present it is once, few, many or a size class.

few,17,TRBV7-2,CASSPLQGSVQYNEQFF
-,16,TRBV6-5,CASSYSSAPNTGELFF
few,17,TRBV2,CASQDWPKGSYNSPLHF
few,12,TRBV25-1,CASSLRTDTQYF
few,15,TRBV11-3,CASSLEADGYYEQYF
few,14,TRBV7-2,CASSLRQPTDTQYF
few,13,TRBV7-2,CASSLAGGETQYF
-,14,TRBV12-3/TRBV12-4,CASSSTTGRETQYF
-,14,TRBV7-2,CASAPGGGPYEQYF
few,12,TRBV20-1,CSASRGNYGYTF
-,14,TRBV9,CASSDTSGTDTQYF
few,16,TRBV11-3,CASSLGFREGRYGYTF
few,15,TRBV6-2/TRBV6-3,CASSPGGYSNQPQHF
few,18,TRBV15,CATSRDGDSRYSNQPQHF
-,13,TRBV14,CASSQVVGVEQYF
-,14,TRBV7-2,CASSLRVGEYEQYF
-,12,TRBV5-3,CASSFGNTEAFF
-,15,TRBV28,CASSLGGLAPNEQFF
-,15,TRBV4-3,CASSQDQGWHFGYTF
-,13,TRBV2,CASTGQLNAEAFF
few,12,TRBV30,CAWWAAGNEQFF
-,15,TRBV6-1,CASSLQQVGAYEQYF
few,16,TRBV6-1,CASSTPSGSTNSPLHF
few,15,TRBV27,CASSSSLLGHNEQFF
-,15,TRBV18,CASSLSGQGNQPQHF
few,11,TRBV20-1,CSARNSYEQYF
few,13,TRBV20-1,CSATGGGGTEAFF
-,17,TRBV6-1,CASSTRDRVHSPYEQYF
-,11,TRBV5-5,CASSRQYEAFF
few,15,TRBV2,CASSEGGMGNNEQFF
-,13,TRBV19,CASTQDSYNEQFF
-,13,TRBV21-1,CANETATNEKLFF
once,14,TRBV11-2,CASSFGQGFSPLHF
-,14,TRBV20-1,CSPEVSSSYNEQFF
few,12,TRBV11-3,CASQTNNSPLHF
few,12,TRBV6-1,CASSRDIEKLFF
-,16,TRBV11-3,CASSLYQDTNTGELFF
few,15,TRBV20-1,CSAPPGAGGPETQYF
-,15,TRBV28,CASTNLDRGYGEAFF
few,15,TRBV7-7,CASSPPGRSGETQYF
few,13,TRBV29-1,CSVGGGGGQPQHF
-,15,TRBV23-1,CASSQSKQGALTQYF
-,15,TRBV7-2,CASSLAQALTGELFF
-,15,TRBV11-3,CASSFGQGPNEKLFF
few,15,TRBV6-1,CASSAPGLAGVEQFF
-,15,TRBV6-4,CASSREGGAMAGYTF
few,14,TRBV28,CASKITRGSQPQHF
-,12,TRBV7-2,CASSFDRGYAFF
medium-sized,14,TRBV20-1,CSASGTSGNQPQHF